This T cell receptor beta chain was identified in a study of blood T cells in healthy people across ages. CDR3 length: 12 amino acids. With 4 bases removed from V and 2 bases from J, the gap between germline ends came to 7 bases. CDR1 and CDR2 (germline): SQVTM, ANQGSEA. Worth noting for this clonotype: Its antigen is still unknown.

A second about 7 to 12 cycle PCR used barcoded and J-beta primers. MiXCR, applied by TCRdb to the 5' RACE reads, yields one record per CDR3 protein. In the table there are 1.5 million to 1.9 million distinct CDR3 sequences, approximately 43% of which are singletons. General study points: While age rose, TCR beta diversity per million T cells dropped in a roughly linear way. Lack of knowledge of donor CMV status possibly confounded expanded clonotype changes.

Source material: blood. The sequence was obtained from a young woman in good health. The chain has TRBV29-1 and TRBJ2-3; unclear D gene. In DNA, the CDR3 is TGCAGCGTTGGTACCTTCACAGATACGCAGTATTTT. Translating it yields CSVGTFTDTQYF.